This is a list of T cell receptor beta chains from one sample in a study of Ad26.COV2.S vaccination and SARS-CoV-2 variants. The assay was immunoSEQ multiplex PCR, and TCRdb's table has in-frame clones only and misses some. The sample carries about 350,000 clones, around 90% recorded once. The input for sequencing was peripheral blood, taken in a trial of Ad26.COV2.S vaccine versus placebo. These receptors all come from a person aged 18-60 years who received the Ad26.COV2.S COVID-19 vaccine or a placebo. Each CDR3 is given with its conserved first and last residue. The D gene is left open where the match is weak. Rows give clone size only sometimes, using once, few, many, or a class for an expanded clone.

abundance	d_gene	j_gene	v_gene	CDR3nt	CDR3aa
once	-	TRBJ2-7	TRBV5-1	TGCGCCAGCAGCTTCAGGACAGCCGACTACGAGCAGTACTTC	CASSFRTADYEQYF
-	TRBD1	TRBJ2-5	TRBV7-3	TGTGCCAGCAGCTTAACAGGGGGCGAAGAGACCCAGTACTTC	CASSLTGGEETQYF
-	-	TRBJ1-2	TRBV11-2	TGTGCCAGCAGCTTTAGTGGCCCGACAGGAAACTATGGCTACACCTTC	CASSFSGPTGNYGYTF
once	TRBD2	TRBJ2-2	TRBV11-3	TGTGCCAGCAGCCGGACTAGCGGGTCGACCGGGGAGCTGTTTTTT	CASSRTSGSTGELFF
-	-	TRBJ1-1	TRBV2	TGTGCCAGCACCACAGGGTCTGAAGCTTTCTTT	CASTTGSEAFF
-	-	TRBJ2-2	TRBV7-3	TGTGCCAGCAGCGTACGGGGGGCCACCGCCGGGGAGCTGTTTTTT	CASSVRGATAGELFF
-	-	TRBJ1-1	TRBV2	TGTGCCAGCAGTCAAGACAGTAACACTGAAGCTTTCTTT	CASSQDSNTEAFF
once	-	TRBJ2-3	TRBV13	TGTGCCAGCAGCTCCCGGGACCGCGAAAGCACAGATACGCAGTATTTT	CASSSRDRESTDTQYF
-	-	TRBJ2-2	TRBV7-2	TGTGCCAGCAGCTTAGTAAAGGGCCTCGGGGGCGGGGAGCTGTTTTTT	CASSLVKGLGGGELFF
-	-	TRBJ2-3	TRBV11-3	TGTGCCAGCAGCTTGGAATCAGGGGGGGGGACAGATACGCAGTATTTT	CASSLESGGGTDTQYF
few	-	TRBJ1-4	TRBV4-3	TGCGCCAGCAGCCAAGAGGGGTTTAAGGGTGAAAAACTGTTTTTT	CASSQEGFKGEKLFF
-	TRBD2	TRBJ2-5	TRBV4-1	TGCGCCAGCAGCCAAGGTCGGACTAGCGGCCAAGAGACCCAGTACTTC	CASSQGRTSGQETQYF
-	TRBD1	TRBJ1-2	TRBV7-9	TGTGCCAGCAGCTCTACAGGGGGCCCGTATGGTGGCTACACCTTC	CASSSTGGPYGGYTF
-	-	TRBJ1-5	TRBV30	TGTGCCTGGAGTGGTAAGTTGGGAACGAATCAGCCCCAGCATTTT	CAWSGKLGTNQPQHF
-	TRBD1	TRBJ2-5	TRBV10-3	TGTGCCATCAGTGAAGGACAGGGGGAGCAAGAGACCCAGTACTTC	CAISEGQGEQETQYF
-	-	TRBJ1-3	TRBV6-5	TGTGCCAGCAGTTACAGTGGGAGGCCCTCTGGAAACACCATATATTTT	CASSYSGRPSGNTIYF
-	-	TRBJ2-5	TRBV11-3	TGTGCCAGCAGCGCCAGGGAAGGCGAGACCCAGTACTTC	CASSAREGETQYF